The 27 T cell receptor beta chains below all came from one sample that was sequenced in a study of control samples from healthy donors and cancer patients. Libraries were prepared by immunoSEQ multiplex PCR; TCRdb keeps only in-frame clonotypes and omits some of them. The profile shows 70,000 to 100,000 clones, roughly 89% of them singletons. Material: PBMCs. Receptors were obtained from a woman aged 55-69 years with head and neck cancer.

V usage is TRBV4-3 and J usage is TRBJ2-3; 11 positions agree with TRBD2. Trimming at V came to 4 bases and at J to 2 bases, leaving 5 bases not matched to a gene. The CDR3 runs to 16 residues. CDR1 is LGHNA, CDR2 YSLEER, per germline. CDR3 sequence: CASSLLAGEITDTQYF. CDR3 sequence (DNA): TGCGCCAGCAGCCTACTAGCGGGAGAGATCACAGATACGCAGTATTTT.

CDR3 residues: CATSAPLAKNIQYF. The CDR3 DNA reads TGTGCCACCAGCGCCCCATTAGCCAAAAACATTCAGTACTTC. The chain is built from TRBV15 and TRBJ2-4, with D hard to call. This CDR3 contains 14 residues. In germline, CDR1 is LNHNV, CDR2 YYDKDF (reference sequence). V gave up 5 bases and J gave up 0 bases, with 8 bases separating them.

This clone was detected only a few times. This chain links TRBV29-1 with TRBJ2-5, with 13 positions matching TRBD2. CDR1 is SQVTM and CDR2 is ANQGSEA in the germline V gene. The CDR3 loop spans 16 amino acids. With V trimmed by 4 bases and J by 0 bases, 5 bases remained unmatched. Here the CDR3 reads CSVGGLAGEYQETQYF. CDR3 sequence (DNA): TGCAGCGTTGGCGGACTAGCGGGGGAGTACCAAGAGACCCAGTACTTC.

This chain connects TRBV14 to TRBJ2-3; D remains ambiguous. Germline CDR1 SGHDN, CDR2 FVKESK. The CDR3 has 17 amino acids. The germline V and J ends were trimmed by 4 bases and 0 bases, with 17 bases remaining between them. CDR3 bases: TGTGCCAGCAGCCCCTGGAAGGGTACATATAGCACAGATACGCAGTATTTT. Translating it yields CASSPWKGTYSTDTQYF.

This rearrangement joins TRBV7-3 to TRBJ2-2; 9 bases line up with TRBD1. This CDR3 contains 16 residues. The V gene end was trimmed by 5 bases and the J gene end by 6 bases; junction bases not matched to a gene: 10. Germline assignment: CDR1 SGHTA and CDR2 FQGTGA. CDR3 sequence reads: CASSLGQGPDPGELFF. The CDR3 region has the DNA TGTGCCAGCAGCCTAGGACAGGGGCCGGATCCCGGGGAGCTGTTTTTT.

This rearrangement joins TRBV7-2 to TRBJ1-6; 11 bases are shared with TRBD1. This CDR3 is 14 amino acids long. With 3 bases clipped from V and 9 bases from J, the junction kept 1 base outside the gene matches. Germline assignment: CDR1 SGHTA and CDR2 FQGNSA. CDR3 DNA: TGTGCCAGCAGCTTTGGACAGGGGGCTTCACCCCTCCACTTT. Amino acid sequence: CASSFGQGASPLHF.

The gene calls are TRBV5-1 and TRBJ1-2; D may be TRBD1 (5 bases). Germline values: CDR1 SGHRS, CDR2 YFSETQ. The CDR3 is 12 amino acids. Deletions cut 4 bases from V and 2 bases from J, with 6 bases between. The CDR3 DNA sequence: TGCGCCAGCAGCCGGGACAACTATGGCTACACCTTC. Translating gives CASSRDNYGYTF.

This rearrangement joins TRBV2 to TRBJ1-1; TRBD1 matches at 8 bases. The ends lost 6 bases at V and 6 bases at J; junction bases unmatched: 12. Germline CDR1 and CDR2: SNHLY and FYNNEI. This CDR3 is built from 15 residues. This CDR3 reads CASRGRRQGTPEAFF. The CDR3 DNA reads as TGTGCCAGCAGGGGCCGGAGACAGGGGACCCCTGAAGCTTTCTTT.

The chain is built from TRBV12-3 or TRBV12-4 and TRBJ2-4; a possible D gene is TRBD2 (6 bases). The ends were cut back, 3 bases at V and 15 bases at J, with 12 bases in the middle. The CDR3 loop spans 11 amino acids. The CDR3 protein is CASSLGSGRYF. In DNA, the CDR3 is TGTGCCAGCAGTTTGGGTTCCGGGAGGTACTTC.

The chain couples TRBV30 to TRBJ2-3, with no clear D. The V end was cut by 2 bases, the J end by 12 bases, with 21 bases between. Germline-derived CDR1 and CDR2 are GTSNPN and SVGIG (reference sequence). This CDR3 spans 14 amino acids. CDR3 region: CAWSSQTSSLKQYF. The CDR3 coding sequence is TGTGCCTGGAGTTCGCAGACGTCTTCCTTAAAACAGTATTTT.

This sequence joins TRBV9 and TRBJ1-1, with 7 nucleotides matching TRBD1. With 4 bases clipped from V and 3 bases from J, the junction kept 12 bases outside the gene matches. CDR3 size: 16 residues. CDR1 SGDLS and CDR2 YYNGEE come from the germline V gene. CDR3 amino acids: CASSQYKLGTDTEAFF. The CDR3 bases are TGTGCCAGCAGCCAATACAAATTGGGGACAGACACTGAAGCTTTCTTT.

This clone was observed a single time. The rearrangement uses TRBV5-8 and TRBJ2-2, with a tentative D call TRBD1 (5 bases). Looked up from germline, CDR1 is SGHTS and CDR2 is YDEGEE. CDR3 length equals 15 residues. The V end lost 3 bases, the J end lost 9 bases, and 18 bases lay between the germline ends. In DNA form, the CDR3 reads TGTGCCAGCAGCTATGGTGGGGCCCTTTTCCGGGAGCTGTTTTTT. Encoded protein: CASSYGGALFRELFF.

CDR3 protein: CASSPDSGSGTDTQYF. CDR3 in DNA: TGTGCCAGCAGCCCGGACAGCGGGAGCGGCACAGATACGCAGTATTTT. The rearrangement uses TRBV3-1 (or the pseudogene TRBV3-2) and TRBJ2-3, with 8 nucleotides matching TRBD2. The CDR3 runs 16 residues. Germline assignment: CDR1 LGHDT and CDR2 YNNKEL (reference sequence). Unmatched junction bases numbered 7, after V lost 4 bases and J lost 1 base.

This rearrangement joins TRBV15 to TRBJ1-5; D is possibly TRBD1 (6 bases). Trimming stripped 1 base from V and 5 bases from J, with 15 bases between. Germline V gives CDR1 LNHNV, CDR2 YYDKDF (reference sequence). The CDR3 contains 16 residues. The CDR3 loop is CATSRVGQGWDQPQHF. CDR3 sequence (DNA): TGTGCCACCAGCAGAGTAGGCCAGGGGTGGGATCAGCCCCAGCATTTT.

The CDR3 nucleotides are TGTGCCAGCAGCACTGATGGGGGCGGAAGCACAGATACGCAGTATTTT. Protein sequence: CASSTDGGGSTDTQYF. The genes are TRBV7-9 and TRBJ2-3, with D possibly being TRBD1 (6 bases). The germline V and J ends were trimmed by 5 bases and 0 bases, with 15 bases remaining between them. Per germline, CDR1 SEHNR and CDR2 FQNEAQ (reference sequence). The CDR3 consists of 16 residues.

J is TRBJ2-2 and V is TRBV7-6, with TRBD2 as a possible D gene (6 bases). Germline loops: CDR1 SGHVS, CDR2 FNYEAQ. Trimming took off 1 base at V and 4 bases at J, with 7 bases between the two ends. This CDR3 is 14 amino acids long. CDR3 amino acids: CASSLGTTTGELFF. The CDR3 nucleotides are TGTGCCAGCAGCTTAGGGACTACCACCGGGGAGCTGTTTTTT.

The CDR3 sequence: CASSVVGGVGTDTQYF. For the CDR3, the DNA is TGTGCCAGCAGCGTAGTTGGAGGGGTGGGCACAGATACGCAGTATTTT. The genes are TRBV9 and TRBJ2-3, with D possibly TRBD2 on 6 matching bases. V was pared by 0 bases and J by 1 base, with 12 bases between. From germline, CDR1 is SGDLS and CDR2 YYNGEE. The CDR3 runs 16 residues.

The chain carries TRBV15 and TRBJ2-1, with 8 positions matching TRBD2. Germline loops: CDR1 LNHNV, CDR2 YYDKDF (reference sequence). After removal of 4 bases from V and 0 bases from J, the junction contained 5 bases not matched to a gene. The CDR3 loop spans 16 amino acids. CDR3 nucleotides: TGTGCCACCAGCACCTTAGCGGGATCCTCCTACAATGAGCAGTTCTTC. Its translation is CATSTLAGSSYNEQFF.

This clone was seen a handful of times. Written as DNA, the CDR3 is TGTGCCAGCAGACCTGGACTAGCGGGAGCCACCGGGGAGCTGTTTTTT. Residues: CASRPGLAGATGELFF. The chain couples TRBV7-2 to TRBJ2-2; 13 nucleotides match TRBD2. Trimming at V came to 6 bases and at J to 4 bases, leaving 5 bases not matched to a gene. The CDR3 has 16 amino acids. Germline values: CDR1 SGHTA, CDR2 FQGNSA.

The chain is built from TRBV28 and TRBJ2-7; D not resolved. This CDR3 is built from 14 residues. V was clipped by 4 bases and J by 1 base, with 11 bases between them. Germline V gene sequence: CDR1 MDHEN, CDR2 SYDVKM. The CDR3 DNA reads TGTGCCAGCAGTTCGCCGGGCCCATCCTACGAGCAGTACTTC. Amino acids: CASSSPGPSYEQYF.

The chain uses TRBV2 and TRBJ1-1; 9 nucleotides line up with TRBD1. The germline V gene encodes CDR1 SNHLY and CDR2 FYNNEI. The junction had 9 bases not matched to a gene; V was cut back by 6 bases and J by 1 base. This CDR3 has 16 amino acids. The CDR3: CASRSTGGRWNTEAFF. CDR3 DNA: TGTGCCAGCAGGTCAACAGGGGGCAGGTGGAACACTGAAGCTTTCTTT.

The chain has TRBV7-2 and TRBJ2-3; D is ambiguous. V gave up 4 bases and J gave up 0 bases, with 14 bases separating them. The CDR3 has 16 residues. Germline CDR1 is SGHTA and CDR2 is FQGNSA. Here the CDR3 reads CASSYETGLSTDTQYF. The CDR3 region has the DNA TGTGCCAGCAGCTACGAAACCGGTCTAAGCACAGATACGCAGTATTTT.

The chain carries TRBV7-8 and TRBJ2-1; D ambiguous. V was trimmed by 1 base and J by 4 bases, leaving 11 bases between them. The CDR3 runs 15 residues. Germline lookup yields CDR1 SGHVS and CDR2 FQNEAQ. CDR3 DNA: TGTGCCAGCAGCTTAGATCTTTATCAGTACAATGAGCAGTTCTTC. Translated: CASSLDLYQYNEQFF.

The rearrangement uses TRBV19 and TRBJ1-5; TRBD1 matches 8 bases. The CDR3 runs 15 residues. Trimming at V came to 6 bases and at J to 7 bases, leaving 11 bases not matched to a gene. The germline gives CDR1 LNHDA, CDR2 SQIVND (reference sequence). The CDR3 spells CASSLGQAGGQPQHF. Written as DNA, the CDR3 is TGTGCCAGTAGCCTGGGACAGGCGGGAGGGCAGCCCCAGCATTTT.

This sequence joins TRBV11-3 and TRBJ1-1, with D tentatively TRBD1 (5 bases). The CDR3 has 13 residues. Germline CDR1 reads SGHNT; CDR2 reads YENEEA. The germline V and J ends were trimmed by 2 bases and 1 base, with 5 bases remaining between them. This CDR3 reads CASSLTGNTEAFF. As DNA, the CDR3 is TGTGCCAGCAGCTTAACAGGGAACACTGAAGCTTTCTTT.

The chain uses TRBV11-2 and TRBJ2-3; D gene ambiguous. Trimming stripped 2 bases from V and 6 bases from J, with 9 bases between. The CDR3 extends over 13 amino acids. Germline V gives CDR1 SGHAT, CDR2 FQNNGV. The CDR3 coding sequence is TGTGCCAGCAGCTTATTAGCTGGGGATACGCAGTATTTT. It translates to CASSLLAGDTQYF. The full variable domain, in which reference TRBV11-2 and TRBJ2-3 provide the parts outside the CDR3, is EAGVAQSPRYKIIEKRQSVAFWCNPISGHATLYWYQQILGQGPKLLIQFQNNGVVDDSQLPKDRFSAERLKGVDSTLKIQPAKLEDSAVYLCASSLLAGDTQYFGPGTRLTVL.

J is TRBJ2-1 and V is TRBV7-9, with D possibly TRBD2 on 5 matching bases. Trimming pared 2 bases from V and 9 bases from J, leaving 14 bases between. Per germline, CDR1 SEHNR and CDR2 FQNEAQ (reference sequence). The CDR3 has 14 residues. Here the CDR3 DNA reads TGTGCCAGCAGCTTATTTGGTAGCGTCGCTGAGCAGTTCTTC. It is translated as CASSLFGSVAEQFF.